Reported below is one T cell receptor beta chain. Its antigen is still unknown. The analysis combined second doses at about 4 or about 12 weeks. This sample was included in a study of T cell responses to AZD1222 COVID-19 vaccine. General observations from the study: The donor group comprised mostly white British people and more females; the analysis possibly underestimated clonal diversity. Regions 160-218 and 743-854 held dominance among vaccine-associated CD4 TCRs, which spanned spike. Spike-specific TCR breadth and depth went up after people got two AZD1222 doses.

Here immunoSEQ multiplex PCR was the method, and the copy in TCRdb shows in-frame clones only, minus some. The sample carries approximately 100,000 clones, 87% recorded once. Sequencing was performed on peripheral blood, taken 28 days after the second AZD1222 dose. The TCR originated in an adult who received the AZD1222 COVID-19 vaccine.

CDR3 amino acids: CASSFSGDQPQHF. CDR3 bases: TGTGCCAGCAGTTTTTCGGGGGATCAGCCCCAGCATTTT. V usage is TRBV12-3 or TRBV12-4 and J usage is TRBJ1-5; TRBD1 is a possible D gene (5 bases). The CDR3 contains 13 residues. V shed 3 bases and J shed 5 bases, with 8 bases lying between them.